This TCR beta chain was recovered during a study of a mutant IDH1 vaccine in newly diagnosed glioma. Study-level information: Vaccination began 4-6 weeks post radiotherapy alone, or with temozolomide cycles.

The repertoire was sequenced with immunoSEQ multiplex PCR; TCRdb's copy has only in-frame clones and lacks some. The sample consists of over 30,000 clones, 79% of them appearing once. As for this clone: What it recognizes is unknown.

As for time point: week 35, safety follow-up. Doses comprised 300 ug of mutant IDH1 20-mer peptide each, plus topical imiquimod. The patients received vaccinations eight times, in weeks 1, 3, 5, 7, 11, 15, 19 and 23. Germline trimming cut 5 bases from V and 0 bases from J; bases unmatched to any gene: 6. The germline CDR1 and CDR2 sequences are SGHVS and FQNEAQ. The CDR3 has 16 amino acids. The TCR sequence derives from a woman younger than 45 with glioma. Some clones in this sample may be carry-over from other donors' samples. V usage is TRBV7-8 and J usage is TRBJ2-7; 11 positions match TRBD2. Here the sequenced sample was PBMCs, taken from a glioma patient whose treatment included an IDH1 peptide vaccine. The CDR3 loop reads CASSIGTSGISYEQYF. The CDR3 DNA reads TGTGCCAGCAGCATCGGGACTAGCGGAATCTCCTACGAGCAGTACTTC.